Shown below are 22 T cell receptor beta chains from a single sample sequenced in a study of blood T cell repertoires in COVID-19. The data were produced by immunoSEQ multiplex PCR, yet TCRdb's version contains in-frame clones alone and is incomplete. The sample carries about 50,000 clones, 90% to 95% recorded once. The sample consisted of peripheral blood. The receptor source for this set is a human donor in a cohort sampled during active COVID-19.

The chain links TRBV12-3 or TRBV12-4 to TRBJ1-5; D not certain. V dropped 1 base and J dropped 16 bases, with 17 bases sitting between them. The CDR3 spans 13 residues. CDR3 sequence: CASSLGHGSELHF. The DNA of the CDR3 is TGTGCCAGCAGTTTAGGGCACGGGTCCGAACTTCATTTT.

The chain recombines TRBV2 with TRBJ1-6, with 7 bases fitting TRBD1. The germline V gene encodes CDR1 SNHLY and CDR2 FYNNEI. Germline trimming cut 5 bases from V and 13 bases from J; bases unmatched to any gene: 5. This CDR3 region has 12 residues. CDR3 protein: CASSNRGGPLHF. The CDR3 DNA is TGTGCCAGCAGTAACAGGGGTGGGCCCCTCCACTTT.

The chain recombines TRBV6-4 with TRBJ2-1; 8 positions agree with TRBD2. The CDR3 length is 15 residues. The V gene's germline CDR1 is MRHNA and CDR2 SNTAGT. Trimming at V came to 0 bases and at J to 8 bases, leaving 6 bases not matched to a gene. This CDR3 reads CASSDSTGGADEQFF. The CDR3 region has the DNA TGTGCCAGCAGTGACTCGACCGGGGGGGCGGATGAGCAGTTCTTC.

The V call is TRBV7-9, the J call TRBJ1-3, with 9 nucleotides matching TRBD1. The CDR3 is made up of 16 amino acids. The junction had 10 bases not matched to a gene; V was cut back by 3 bases and J by 7 bases. Germline V gene sequence: CDR1 SEHNR, CDR2 FQNEAQ (reference sequence). CDR3 region: CASSFIRDRDGNTIYF. The CDR3 DNA reads TGTGCCAGCAGCTTTATCCGGGACAGGGATGGGAACACCATATATTTT.

The chain links TRBV5-1 to TRBJ1-5, with D perhaps matching TRBD1 (6 bases). Trimming pared 4 bases from V and 5 bases from J, leaving 13 bases between. Germline assignment: CDR1 SGHRS and CDR2 YFSETQ. The CDR3 covers 14 residues. DNA for the CDR3: TGCGCCAGCAGCCCCTGGACAGACCATCAGCCCCAGCATTTT. Amino acid sequence: CASSPWTDHQPQHF.

This clone was seen only once. J is TRBJ2-5 and V is TRBV12-3 or TRBV12-4; D is unclear. The CDR3 runs to 11 residues. Between the trimmed V and J ends, which lost 3 bases and 5 bases, there was a span of 4 bases. Here the CDR3 DNA reads TGTGCCAGCAGTTTCGGGGAGACCCAGTACTTC. Protein: CASSFGETQYF.

The chain carries TRBV4-1 and TRBJ2-1, with a tentative D call TRBD1 (6 bases). The CDR3 totals 16 residues. Per germline, CDR1 MGHRA and CDR2 YSYEKL. Trimming took off 1 base at V and 5 bases at J, with 15 bases between the two ends. DNA for the CDR3: TGCGCCAGCAGCCAAGTTGGCCAGGGGATTAACAATGAGCAGTTCTTC. Protein product: CASSQVGQGINNEQFF.

This chain connects TRBV1 to TRBJ2-3; the D segment call TRBD2 is taken from the table without a DNA check. TRBV1 corresponds to a pseudogene. This CDR3 has 19 amino acids. The CDR3 region has the DNA TGCACCAGCAGCCACGCCTACGGGACTAGCGGGAGGGTAGAGGATACGCAGTATTTT. Translated, it gives CTSSHAYGTSGRVEDTQYF.

This clone is a singleton in its sample. The CDR3 reads CASSDRRGSPLHF. The CDR3 nucleotides are TGTGCCAGCAGTGACCGCCGAGGCTCGCCCCTCCACTTT. The V and J genes are TRBV6-4 and TRBJ1-6; no definite D call. Germline-derived CDR1 and CDR2 are MRHNA and SNTAGT. V was pared by 2 bases and J by 13 bases, with 12 bases between. There are 13 residues in the CDR3.

This sequence joins TRBV30 and TRBJ2-7; 8 positions agree with TRBD1. Germline CDR1 is GTSNPN and CDR2 is SVGIG (reference sequence). The CDR3 spans 15 residues. The V and J ends lost 2 bases and 2 bases, in that order; junction bases with no gene match: 8. In DNA form, the CDR3 reads TGTGCCTGGAGTCGGGGGACAGGTACGCCCTACGAGCAGTACGTC. Protein: CAWSRGTGTPYEQYV.

The chain joins TRBV9 to TRBJ1-4; TRBD1 might be the D (5 bases). Trimming removed 1 base from V and 8 bases from J, with 12 bases in between. This CDR3 comprises 14 residues. In germline, CDR1 is SGDLS, CDR2 YYNGEE. Here the CDR3 reads CASSVMGEGEKLFF. The CDR3 DNA reads TGTGCCAGCAGCGTAATGGGGGAGGGCGAAAAACTGTTTTTT. Using reference TRBV9 and TRBJ1-4 for the parts outside the CDR3, the full variable domain is DSGVTQTPKHLITATGQRVTLRCSPRSGDLSVYWYQQSLDQGLQFLIQYYNGEERAKGNILERFSAQQFPDLHSELNLSSLELGDSALYFCASSVMGEGEKLFFGSGTQLSVL.

The V gene is TRBV29-1, the J gene TRBJ1-4; a possible D gene is TRBD1 (5 bases). This CDR3 has 12 residues. Germline V lookup: CDR1 SQVTM, CDR2 ANQGSEA. V gave up 6 bases and J gave up 4 bases, with 9 bases separating them. The CDR3 reads CSVRGDNEKLFF. DNA for the CDR3: TGCAGCGTACGGGGGGATAATGAAAAACTGTTTTTT.

This chain uses TRBV4-2 with TRBJ2-2, with TRBD2 matching over 7 bases. The CDR3 has 15 residues. CDR1 and CDR2 from the germline V gene are LGHNA and YNFKEQ. The ends lost 6 bases at V and 0 bases at J; junction bases unmatched: 4. CDR3 DNA: TGTGCCAGCAGAATAGGGACTACGAACACCGGGGAGCTGTTTTTT. This sequence encodes CASRIGTTNTGELFF.

This clone was picked up a small number of times. CDR3: CASSLMTGEGAFF. CDR3 bases: TGTGCCAGCAGCTTAATGACAGGGGAGGGTGCTTTCTTT. V is TRBV7-9 and J is TRBJ1-1, with 8 bases that match TRBD1. This CDR3 is built from 13 residues. Germline V lookup: CDR1 SEHNR, CDR2 FQNEAQ (reference sequence). Trimming took 2 bases from V and 11 from J; bases not matched to a gene: 7.

The chain is built from TRBV30 and TRBJ2-5; possible D gene TRBD1, 6 bases. The CDR3 is made up of 15 amino acids. The V gene's germline CDR1 is GTSNPN and CDR2 SVGIG (reference sequence). Trimming removed 1 base at V and 5 bases at J, with 17 bases between. This chain's CDR3 is CAWSGLGASQETQYF. The CDR3 coding sequence is TGTGCCTGGAGTGGCCTGGGGGCTAGTCAGGAGACCCAGTACTTC.

V is TRBV14 and J is TRBJ1-2; 9 positions agree with TRBD1. CDR3 length: 16 residues. Germline loops: CDR1 SGHDN, CDR2 FVKESK. Unmatched junction bases numbered 17, after V lost 4 bases and J lost 11 bases. CDR3 DNA sequence: TGTGCCAGCAGCCTTACCGGGACAGGGCCACGGAAAGGTTACACCTTC. This sequence encodes CASSLTGTGPRKGYTF.

V is TRBV7-9 and J is TRBJ1-1; D is unclear. The ends were cut back, 5 bases at V and 5 bases at J, with 18 bases in the middle. This CDR3 contains 15 residues. The germline V gene has CDR1 SEHNR and CDR2 FQNEAQ (reference sequence). Written as DNA, the CDR3 is TGTGCCAGCAGCCCGGATCGACGGGGAGGGACTGAAGCTTTCTTT. Translating it yields CASSPDRRGGTEAFF.

The chain employs TRBV4-1 and TRBJ2-7; possible D gene TRBD1, 6 bases. Germline values: CDR1 MGHRA, CDR2 YSYEKL. This CDR3 contains 15 residues. V lost 0 bases and J 2 bases, leaving 11 bases between the germline ends. CDR3 sequence (DNA): TGCGCCAGCAGCCAAGATCGGGGACAACCCTACGAGCAGTACTTC. Translating gives CASSQDRGQPYEQYF.

The chain couples TRBV10-1 to TRBJ1-3; D may be TRBD1 (5 bases). The CDR3 length is 17 residues. CDR1 and CDR2 from the germline V gene are WNHNN and SYGVQD (reference sequence). V lost 8 bases and J 0 bases, leaving 20 bases between the germline ends. CDR3 sequence (DNA): TGCGCCAGCCCCAACCGGGGGGGGGTGAGCTCTGGAAACACCATATATTTT. Amino acids: CASPNRGGVSSGNTIYF.

The chain employs TRBV12-3 or TRBV12-4 and TRBJ2-1; 8 bases align to TRBD2. Losses at the gene ends were 5 bases for V and 9 bases for J; bases not matched to a gene: 3. The CDR3 consists of 12 residues. The DNA for the CDR3 is TGTGCCAGCAGTATCACTAGCGGTGAGCAGTTCTTC. Translating it yields CASSITSGEQFF.

This clone has a single count. The rearrangement joins TRBV12-3 or TRBV12-4 to TRBJ1-4, with 8 bases identical to TRBD1. This CDR3 has 13 residues. V lost 10 bases, J lost 7 bases, and 8 bases stayed unmatched. As DNA, the CDR3 is TGTGCCACTGTGCAGGGGGCGAGTGAAAAACTGTTTTTT. It translates to CATVQGASEKLFF.

V is TRBV5-6 and J is TRBJ2-1; TRBD1 might be the D (5 bases). Trimming removed 0 bases at V and 6 bases at J, with 7 bases between. The CDR3 runs to 13 residues. CDR1 and CDR2 from the germline V gene are SGHDT and YYEEEE. The CDR3 is CASSLVQGNEQFF. As DNA, the CDR3 is TGTGCCAGCAGCTTGGTTCAGGGCAATGAGCAGTTCTTC.